The T cell receptor (beta chain) described here comes from a study of blood T cell repertoires in COVID-19. Overall study: Specimens from acute and convalescent COVID-19 originated in the United States, Italy and Spain. Nucleic acid was either cDNA or gDNA, and it came from T cells, B-cell-depleted T cells, or PBMCs.

The CDR3 totals 14 residues. Germline assignment: CDR1 MDHEN and CDR2 SYDVKM. V was shortened by 7 bases and J by 8 bases, with 20 bases between the two germline ends. Study processing details: Amplifying reference gene primers gave estimates of nucleated cell counts. Some clones are missing from TCRdb's copy, which holds only in-frame ones; the method was immunoSEQ multiplex PCR. Clone size and the V and J calls come from that table; the DNA yielded D and trimming. In the table there are about 80,000 clones, 70% to 80% of which are singletons. The receptor was isolated from a man aged 70-80 years with active or convalescent COVID-19. The chain links TRBV28 to TRBJ1-2, with a weak D call TRBD1 (6 bases). The sequenced material came from peripheral blood. The CDR3 loop is CASNLGTSRVGYTF. The DNA of the CDR3 is TGTGCCAGCAACCTTGGGACATCGAGAGTGGGCTACACCTTC.